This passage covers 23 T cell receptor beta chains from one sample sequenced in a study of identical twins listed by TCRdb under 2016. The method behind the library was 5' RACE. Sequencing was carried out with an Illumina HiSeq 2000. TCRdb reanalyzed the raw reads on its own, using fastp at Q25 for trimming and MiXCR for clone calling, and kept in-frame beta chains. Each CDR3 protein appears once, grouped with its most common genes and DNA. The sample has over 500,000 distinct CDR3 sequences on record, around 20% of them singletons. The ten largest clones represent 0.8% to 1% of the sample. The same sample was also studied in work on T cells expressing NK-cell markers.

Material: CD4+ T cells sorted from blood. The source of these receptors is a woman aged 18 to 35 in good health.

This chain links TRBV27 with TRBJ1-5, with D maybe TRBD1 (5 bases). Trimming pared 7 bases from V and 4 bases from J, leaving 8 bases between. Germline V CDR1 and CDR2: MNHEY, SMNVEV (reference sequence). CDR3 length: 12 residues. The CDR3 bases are TGTGCCAGCATCGACAGTAATCAGCCCCAGCATTTT. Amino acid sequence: CASIDSNQPQHF.

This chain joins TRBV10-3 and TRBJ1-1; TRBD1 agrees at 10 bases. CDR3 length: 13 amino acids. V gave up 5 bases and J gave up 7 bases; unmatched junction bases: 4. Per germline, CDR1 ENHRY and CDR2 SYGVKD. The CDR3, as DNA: TGTGCCATCAGTCGGGGACAGGGGTATGAAGCTTTCTTT. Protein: CAISRGQGYEAFF.

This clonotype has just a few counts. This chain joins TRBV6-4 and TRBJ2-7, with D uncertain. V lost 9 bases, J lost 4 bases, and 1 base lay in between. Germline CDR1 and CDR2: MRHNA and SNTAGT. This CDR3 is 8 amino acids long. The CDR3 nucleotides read TGTGCCAGTTACGAGCAGTACTTC. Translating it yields CASYEQYF.

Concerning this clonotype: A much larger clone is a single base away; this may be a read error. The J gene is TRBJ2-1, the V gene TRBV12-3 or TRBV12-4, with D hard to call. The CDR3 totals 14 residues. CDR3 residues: CTSRTLSSYNEQFF. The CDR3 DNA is TGTACCAGCAGAACTCTCAGCTCCTACAATGAGCAGTTCTTC.

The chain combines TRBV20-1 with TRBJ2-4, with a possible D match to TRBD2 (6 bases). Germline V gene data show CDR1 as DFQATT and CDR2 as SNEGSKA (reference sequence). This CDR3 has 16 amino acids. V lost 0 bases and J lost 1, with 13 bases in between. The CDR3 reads CSARDLRGRAKNIQYF. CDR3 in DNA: TGCAGTGCTAGAGACCTCCGAGGGAGGGCCAAAAACATTCAGTACTTC.

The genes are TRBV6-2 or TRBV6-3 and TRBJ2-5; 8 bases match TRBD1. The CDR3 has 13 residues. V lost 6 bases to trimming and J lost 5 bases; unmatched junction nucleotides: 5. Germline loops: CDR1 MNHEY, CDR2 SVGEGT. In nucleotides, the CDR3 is TGTGCCAGCAGAGGACAGGGTCGGGAGACCCAGTACTTC. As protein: CASRGQGRETQYF.

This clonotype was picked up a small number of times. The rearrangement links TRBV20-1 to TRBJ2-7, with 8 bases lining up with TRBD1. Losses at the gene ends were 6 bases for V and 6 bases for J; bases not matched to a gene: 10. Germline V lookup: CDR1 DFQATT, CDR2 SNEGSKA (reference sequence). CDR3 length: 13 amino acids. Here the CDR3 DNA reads TGCAGTGCCGTTCAGGGGGCAAATAGCGAGCAGTACTTC. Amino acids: CSAVQGANSEQYF.

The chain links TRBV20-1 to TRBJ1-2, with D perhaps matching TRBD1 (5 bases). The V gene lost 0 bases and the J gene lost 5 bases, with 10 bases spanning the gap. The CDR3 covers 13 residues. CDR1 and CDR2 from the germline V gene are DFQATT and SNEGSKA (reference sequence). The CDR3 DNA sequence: TGCAGTGCTAGAGAAAGGACACCTTATGGCTACACCTTC. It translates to CSARERTPYGYTF.

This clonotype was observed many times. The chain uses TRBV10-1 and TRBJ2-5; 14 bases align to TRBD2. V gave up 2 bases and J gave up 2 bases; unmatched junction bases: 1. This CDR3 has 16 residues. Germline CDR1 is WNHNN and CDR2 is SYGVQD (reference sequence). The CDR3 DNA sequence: TGCGCCAGCAGTGAGGGACTAGCGGGGGGTCAAGAGACCCAGTACTTC. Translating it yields CASSEGLAGGQETQYF.

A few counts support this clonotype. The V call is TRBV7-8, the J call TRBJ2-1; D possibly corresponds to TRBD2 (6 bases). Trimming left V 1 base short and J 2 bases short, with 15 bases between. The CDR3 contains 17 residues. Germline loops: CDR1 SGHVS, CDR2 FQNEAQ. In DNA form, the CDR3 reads TGTGCCAGCAGCTTAGGTGGGGGGTCGATAACCTACAATGAGCAGTTCTTC. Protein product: CASSLGGGSITYNEQFF.

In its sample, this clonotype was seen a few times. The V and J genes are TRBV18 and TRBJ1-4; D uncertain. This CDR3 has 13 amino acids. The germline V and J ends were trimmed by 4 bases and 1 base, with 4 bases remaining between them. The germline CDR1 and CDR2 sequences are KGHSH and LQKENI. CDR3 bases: TGTGCCAGCTCACGGGGAACTAATGAAAAACTGTTTTTT. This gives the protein CASSRGTNEKLFF.

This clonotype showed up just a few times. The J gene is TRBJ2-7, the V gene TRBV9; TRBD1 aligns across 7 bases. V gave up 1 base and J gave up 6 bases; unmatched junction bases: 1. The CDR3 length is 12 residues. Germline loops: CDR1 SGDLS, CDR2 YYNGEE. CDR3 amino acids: CASSVNRGEQYF. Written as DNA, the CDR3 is TGTGCCAGCAGCGTAAACAGGGGCGAGCAGTACTTC.

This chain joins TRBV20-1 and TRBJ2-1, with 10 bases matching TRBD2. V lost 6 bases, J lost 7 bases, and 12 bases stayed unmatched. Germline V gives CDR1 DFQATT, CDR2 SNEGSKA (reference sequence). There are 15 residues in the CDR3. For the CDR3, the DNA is TGCAGTGCAACCCCAGCGGGAGGGTTCTTGAATGAGCAGTTCTTC. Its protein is CSATPAGGFLNEQFF.

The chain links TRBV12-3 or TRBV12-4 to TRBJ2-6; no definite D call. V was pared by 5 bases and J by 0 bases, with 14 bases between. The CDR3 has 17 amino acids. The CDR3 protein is CASSREMFVSGANVLTF. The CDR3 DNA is TGTGCCAGCAGTCGCGAAATGTTTGTCTCTGGGGCCAACGTCCTGACTTTC.

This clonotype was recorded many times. The CDR3 DNA sequence: TGTGCCAGCAGTTTAAGGCATCAGGGGGCTGAAGCTTTCTTT. As protein: CASSLRHQGAEAFF. The rearrangement links TRBV12-3 or TRBV12-4 to TRBJ1-1; 7 bases are a match to TRBD1. The CDR3 is 14 residues long. The V segment lost 2 bases and the J segment 6 bases; nucleotides outside the gene matches: 6.

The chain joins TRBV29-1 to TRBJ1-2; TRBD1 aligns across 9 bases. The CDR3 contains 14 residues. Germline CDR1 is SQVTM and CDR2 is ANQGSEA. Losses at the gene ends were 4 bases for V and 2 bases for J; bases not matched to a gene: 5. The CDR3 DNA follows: TGCAGCGTTGCGGACAGGGGAAGAAACTATGGCTACACCTTC. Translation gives CSVADRGRNYGYTF.

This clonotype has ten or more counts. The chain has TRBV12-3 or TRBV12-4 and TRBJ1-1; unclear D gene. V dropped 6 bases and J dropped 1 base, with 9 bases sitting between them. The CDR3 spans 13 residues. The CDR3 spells CASSGRQNTEAFF. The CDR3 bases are TGTGCCAGCAGCGGTCGACAGAACACTGAAGCTTTCTTT.

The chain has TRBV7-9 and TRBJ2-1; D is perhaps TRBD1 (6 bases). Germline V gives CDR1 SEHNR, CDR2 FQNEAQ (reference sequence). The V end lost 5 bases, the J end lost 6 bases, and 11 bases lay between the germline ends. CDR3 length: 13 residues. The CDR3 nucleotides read TGTGCCAGCAGCGTGGGGGCGGTCAATGAGCAGTTCTTC. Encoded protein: CASSVGAVNEQFF.

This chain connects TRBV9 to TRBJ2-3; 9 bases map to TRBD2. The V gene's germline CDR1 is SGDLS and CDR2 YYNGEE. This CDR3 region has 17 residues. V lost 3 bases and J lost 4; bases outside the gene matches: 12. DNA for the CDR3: TGTGCCAGCAGCGGGGGACGGACTAGCGATTGGGCAGATACGCAGTATTTT. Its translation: CASSGGRTSDWADTQYF.

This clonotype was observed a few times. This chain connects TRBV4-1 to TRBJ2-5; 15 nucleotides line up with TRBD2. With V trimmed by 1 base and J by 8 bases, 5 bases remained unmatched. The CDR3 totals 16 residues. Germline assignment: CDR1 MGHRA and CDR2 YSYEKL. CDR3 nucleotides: TGCGCCAGCAGCCAAGCCGGGACTAGCGGGAGGACCACCCAGTACTTC. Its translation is CASSQAGTSGRTTQYF.

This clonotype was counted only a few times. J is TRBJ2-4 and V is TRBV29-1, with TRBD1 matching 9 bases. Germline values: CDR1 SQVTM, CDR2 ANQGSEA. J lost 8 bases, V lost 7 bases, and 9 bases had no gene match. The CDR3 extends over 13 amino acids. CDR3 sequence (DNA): TGCAGCGGAACAGGACAGGGGTCGTACATTCAGTACTTC. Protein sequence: CSGTGQGSYIQYF.

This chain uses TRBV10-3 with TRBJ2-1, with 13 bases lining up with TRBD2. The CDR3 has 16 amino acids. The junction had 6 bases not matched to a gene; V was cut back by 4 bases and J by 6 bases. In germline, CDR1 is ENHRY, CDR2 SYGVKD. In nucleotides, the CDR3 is TGTGCCATCAGTGTCCCTCGGACTAGCGGGGGCAATGAGCAGTTCTTC. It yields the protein CAISVPRTSGGNEQFF.

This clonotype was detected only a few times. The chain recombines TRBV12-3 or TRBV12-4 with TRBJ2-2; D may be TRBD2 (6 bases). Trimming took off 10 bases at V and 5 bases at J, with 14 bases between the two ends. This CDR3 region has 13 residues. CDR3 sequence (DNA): TGTGCCATTAGCGGTGTTAGGACCGGGGAGCTGTTTTTT. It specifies CAISGVRTGELFF.